This T cell receptor (beta chain) was sequenced for a study of spatial heterogeneity in lung cancer. Study overall: Beta-chain sequences consistently outnumbered alpha-chain sequences in detection.

Germline CDR1 is LGHDT and CDR2 is YNNKEL (reference sequence). The CDR3 has 11 residues. Trimming pared 0 bases from V and 3 bases from J, leaving 0 bases between. This clonotype is classed as large. This beta chain lies outside the target of a library built for alpha chains; its clone size means little. The time point denotes: sample taken at primary tumor resection. TCRs were sequenced from unsorted whole RNA of tumor, nontumor lung or PBMC. The donors comprised about 65 untreated early-stage non-small cell lung cancer patients. A distinct unique molecular identifier was carried by each TCR cDNA molecule. TCRdb reprocessed the 5' RACE reads via MiXCR and lists one record per CDR3 protein. The sample holds approximately 2,000 distinct CDR3 sequences; around 12% are singletons and the top ten take approximately 23%.

The clonotype originates from a male donor with early-stage non-small cell lung cancer. V gene TRBV3-1 combines with J gene TRBJ2-7; D is uncertain. Specimen: normal lung tissue next to the tumor, collected at surgery. CDR3 DNA: TGTGCCAGCAGCCAAGACTACGAGCAGTACTTC. Its translation: CASSQDYEQYF.